This T cell receptor beta chain was recovered during a study of blood T cell repertoires in COVID-19. Across the study: Samples representing acute and convalescent COVID-19 were sourced from the United States, Italy and Spain. PBMCs, B-cell-depleted T cells, or T cells provided the cDNA or gDNA that made up the material.

The assay was immunoSEQ multiplex PCR, and TCRdb's table has in-frame clones only and misses some. The table lists over 150,000 clones, around nine tenths of them singletons. The CDR3 has 14 amino acids. Germline lookup yields CDR1 GTSNPN and CDR2 SVGIG (reference sequence). Trimming took off 4 bases at V and 4 bases at J, with 14 bases between the two ends. A Seattle source enrolled patients during active infection and followed them longitudinally. The V call is TRBV30, the J call TRBJ2-1, with D possibly being TRBD2 (6 bases). Sequencing input: peripheral blood. This TCR came from a man aged 50-59 years with COVID-19, enrolled during active disease. The CDR3 DNA is TGTGCCTGGAACCCGGGAGTGGGTTACAATGAGCAGTTCTTC. Its translation is CAWNPGVGYNEQFF.